Listed below are T cell receptor beta chains from one sample, sequenced in a study of T-cell memory formation after mild COVID-19. MiXCR, run by TCRdb on the 5' RACE reads, gives a single entry per CDR3 protein. The table has a few hundred thousand distinct CDR3 sequences, about 20% seen once. Material: PBMCs or a T cell subset sorted from them (not recorded which). The receptors shown here come from an adult woman who had mild COVID-19 (a few samples of this study predate the infection). Cell type and time point are not known. Each CDR3 is given with its conserved first and last residue. Fields, in order: clone size, V gene, D gene, J gene, CDR3 protein, CDR3 DNA. A D gene is named only where the DNA matches it firmly. Clone size is not always given. Where it is, it says once, few, many or a class for expanded clones.

>-|TRBV18|TRBD1|TRBJ2-1
CASSSGQAAEAYNEQFF
TGTGCCAGCTCATCCGGACAGGCCGCGGAAGCCTACAATGAGCAGTTCTTC
>-|TRBV7-6|TRBD2|TRBJ2-3
CASSLESVETSGTDTQYF
TGTGCCAGCAGCTTAGAGTCCGTGGAGACTAGCGGCACAGATACGCAGTATTTT
>-|TRBV28|TRBD1|TRBJ1-1
CASSFGDRETHEAFF
TGTGCCAGCAGTTTTGGGGACAGGGAAACCCATGAAGCTTTCTTT
>-|TRBV11-2|TRBD2|TRBJ2-7
CASSLVTSGSAYEQYF
TGTGCCAGCAGCTTAGTAACTAGCGGGAGTGCCTACGAGCAGTACTTC
>-|TRBV30|TRBD2|TRBJ2-1
CAWSGGTSGTEQFF
TGTGCCTGGAGTGGGGGAACTAGCGGTACTGAGCAGTTCTTC
>few|TRBV7-9|TRBD1|TRBJ1-5
CASSYSGQGSFRHF
TGTGCCAGCAGCTATTCGGGACAGGGGAGTTTTAGGCATTTT
>few|TRBV5-6|TRBD1|TRBJ1-2
CASSFGQGNYYGYTF
TGTGCCAGCAGCTTCGGACAGGGGAATTACTATGGCTACACCTTC
>few|TRBV15|TRBD1|TRBJ1-2
CATSRDLGQAASSYGYTF
TGTGCCACCAGCAGAGATTTAGGACAGGCCGCGAGTTCCTATGGCTACACCTTC
>-|TRBV12-3/TRBV12-4|-|TRBJ2-2
CASSTPQGGGEDTGELFF
TGTGCCAGCAGTACCCCCCAGGGCGGGGGCGAGGACACCGGGGAGCTGTTTTTT
>-|TRBV29-1|TRBD2|TRBJ2-3
CSVRAGGADTQYF
TGCAGCGTCCGAGCGGGGGGGGCAGATACGCAGTATTTT
>few|TRBV20-1|TRBD1|TRBJ2-1
CSARDGTGYNEQFF
TGCAGTGCTAGAGATGGGACAGGGTACAATGAGCAGTTCTTC
>-|TRBV29-1|-|TRBJ1-2
CSVEDLWEPYGYTF
TGCAGCGTTGAAGATCTTTGGGAGCCCTATGGCTACACCTTC
>few|TRBV7-9|TRBD1|TRBJ1-2
CASSSPGTGGRGYTF
TGTGCCAGCAGCTCACCAGGGACAGGGGGCCGGGGCTACACCTTC